This record covers a single T cell receptor (beta chain). The junction departs from the called germline gene at one end, perhaps through a read error. This specimen belongs to a study of blood T cell repertoires in COVID-19. Profiled with immunoSEQ multiplex PCR; TCRdb holds only in-frame clones, not every one. The table lists over 55,000 clones, roughly 80% of them singletons, with around 9.6% in the top ten. The CDR3 spans 14 residues. CDR1 is SGHRS and CDR2 is YFSETQ in the germline V gene. The sequenced sample was peripheral blood. V and J are TRBV5-1 and TRBJ1-5; D is perhaps TRBD1 (6 bases). The receptor was derived from a man at least 80 years old with COVID-19, enrolled during active disease. The CDR3 spells CVSSTGTGNQPQHF. Written as DNA, the CDR3 is TGCGTCAGCAGCACAGGGACGGGCAATCAGCCCCAGCATTTT. Supplemented by reference TRBV5-1 and TRBJ1-5, the full variable domain reads KAGVTQTPRYLIKTRGQQVTLSCSPISGHRSVSWYQQTPGQGLQFLFEYFSETQRNKGNFPGRFSGRQFSNSRSEMNVSTLELGDSALYLCVSSTGTGNQPQHFGDGTRLSIL.